Here is one T cell receptor beta chain with its context. Its recognized antigen is unknown. Base-call qualities are not available, and no considerably larger clone is one nucleotide away. TCR beta VDJ combination and CDR3 sequence profiling used genomic DNA as the template. An Illumina HiSeq 2000 was the platform used for TCR repertoire sequencing. The paper's data handling went like this. TRBV/TRBJ rearrangement plots, CDR3 size and DJ length profiles, and Simpson's diversity index were used to assess repertoires. The most abundant DNA sequence in the deep sequencing data was defined as the immunodominant clone. CDR3 amino acid sequences were screened for sharing across subjects and compared with published repertoires and the VDJdb database. The public reads were reprocessed in TCRdb via fastp at Q25 and MiXCR, keeping in-frame beta chains. Records with the same CDR3 protein are collapsed into one entry carrying the most frequent genes and DNA. V and J calls and clone size were set by TCRdb, not the authors. The sample yields 100,000 to 150,000 distinct CDR3 sequences; 48% were counted once. In total, the top ten clones hold 2.5% of the sample.

The data are from a study of CD8+CD57+ T cells in acquired aplastic anemia (dated 2018 in TCRdb). As for the study more broadly: On average, sorted CD4+ and CD8+ cells yielded about 3 ug of extracted DNA, with a range of roughly 0.17 to 27.4 ug. For healthy donor samples, the average read count was about 9.8 million for CD4+ cells and 11.0 million for CD8+ cells. Paper-wide results and their limitations: Roughly 30 CD8+ CDR3 sequences were shared between patients and controls but appeared highly expressed in patients and within their immunodominant clones. Between patients and healthy controls, no significant difference in CD8+ Simpson's diversity was found (P=0.060).

The study deep-sequenced TCR repertoires of sorted CD4+ and CD8+ blood T cells from severe aplastic anemia patients and healthy subjects. Ficoll-Paque density gradient centrifugation was used to isolate peripheral blood mononuclear cells. Before DNA extraction, CD4+ and CD8+ T cells were sorted by FACS or by magnetic beads. CDR1 DFQATT and CDR2 SNEGSKA are derived from the germline V gene (reference sequence). V is reduced by 4 bases and J by 0 bases, leaving a spacing of 9 bases between them. The CDR3, from cysteine to phenylalanine, totals 13 residues. The kept DNA is CDR3 alone, 39 bases in frame from the first base.

The specimen sequenced was sorted CD4+, CD8+, or CD8+CD57+ T cells (not recorded which) from PBMCs. This TCR came from a human donor in good health, serving as a control. The chain joins TRBV20-1 to TRBJ1-1; no confident D gene assignment can be made. The bases read TGCAGTGCTATACCCTTTATGAACACTGAAGCTTTCTTT. It translates to CSAIPFMNTEAFF.